This TCR beta chain derives from a study of T cell changes during pregnancy in multiple sclerosis. Germline loops: CDR1 MNHNS, CDR2 SASEGT. The V gene lost 5 bases and the J gene lost 2 bases, with 9 bases spanning the gap. The CDR3 extends over 13 amino acids. Assay used: immunoSEQ multiplex PCR; TCRdb lists only in-frame clones, some missing. In the table there are 85,000 to 130,000 clones, under 95% of which are singletons. The J gene is TRBJ2-5, the V gene TRBV6-1; tentative D call: TRBD2 (6 bases). Here the sequenced sample was peripheral blood, taken after pregnancy. The receptor was derived from a female donor with multiple sclerosis, enrolled in a pregnancy study. The CDR3 DNA sequence: TGTGCCAGCAGTAGGACTATTCAAGAGACCCAGTACTTC. This encodes CASSRTIQETQYF.